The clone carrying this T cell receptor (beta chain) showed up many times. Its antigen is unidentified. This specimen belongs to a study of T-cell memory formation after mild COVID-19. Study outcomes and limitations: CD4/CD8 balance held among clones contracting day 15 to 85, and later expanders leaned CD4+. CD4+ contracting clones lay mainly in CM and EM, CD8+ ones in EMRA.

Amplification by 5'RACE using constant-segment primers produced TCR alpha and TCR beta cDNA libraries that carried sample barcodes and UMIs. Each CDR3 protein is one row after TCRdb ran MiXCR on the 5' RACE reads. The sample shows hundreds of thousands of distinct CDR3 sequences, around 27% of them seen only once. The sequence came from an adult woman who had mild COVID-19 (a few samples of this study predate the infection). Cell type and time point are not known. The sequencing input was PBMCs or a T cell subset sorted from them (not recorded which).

The CDR3 DNA reads as TGTGCCACCAGCCCGTGGACCGGGGAGCTGTTTTTT. It translates to CATSPWTGELFF. The gene calls are TRBV15 and TRBJ2-2; D not resolved. CDR1 is LNHNV and CDR2 is YYDKDF in the germline V gene (reference sequence). The CDR3 is 12 residues long. Trimming removed 5 bases at V and 5 bases at J, with 6 bases between.